Shown below are 9 T cell receptor beta chains from a single sample sequenced in a study of CD8+ T cells in alopecia areata. RNA was isolated and reverse transcribed to cDNA, the sequencing template. The assay was immunoSEQ multiplex PCR, and TCRdb's table has in-frame clones only and misses some. The repertoire holds around 190,000 clones, with 56% as singletons. Sequenced material: CD8+ T cells sorted from blood. The source is a human donor in good health.

This clone was counted a single time. The rearrangement joins TRBV30 to TRBJ1-2, with D unclear. Germline CDR1 reads GTSNPN; CDR2 reads SVGIG (reference sequence). V was cut by 5 bases and J by 4 bases, with 11 bases left in between. There are 12 residues in the CDR3. The CDR3 DNA follows: TGTGCCTGGCTGACTGTAGTCTATGGCTACACCTTC. Translation gives CAWLTVVYGYTF.

This clone was seen more than once but under ten times. J is TRBJ2-7 and V is TRBV29-1; D is perhaps TRBD2 (6 bases). Germline-derived CDR1 and CDR2 are SQVTM and ANQGSEA. This CDR3 has 12 amino acids. V lost 3 bases to trimming and J lost 7 bases, with 13 bases between them. This chain's CDR3 is CSVEGLQLEQYF. CDR3 in DNA: TGCAGCGTTGAGGGACTCCAATTGGAGCAGTACTTC.

V and J are TRBV6-6 and TRBJ2-7, with 8 bases identical to TRBD1. In germline, CDR1 is MNHNY, CDR2 SVGAGI (reference sequence). V was clipped by 2 bases and J by 3 bases; unmatched bases: 3. This CDR3 comprises 14 residues. This chain's CDR3 is CASSYDRGFYEQYF. The DNA for the CDR3 is TGTGCCAGCAGTTACGACAGGGGTTTCTACGAGCAGTACTTC.

The V call is TRBV6-6, the J call TRBJ1-1; 12 nucleotides align to TRBD1. The trim removed 6 bases at V and 3 bases at J, leaving 8 bases unmatched. The CDR3 loop spans 16 amino acids. Germline-derived CDR1 and CDR2 are MNHNY and SVGAGI (reference sequence). The DNA of the CDR3 is TGTGCCAGCAGCCGGGACAGGGGGCAACGCGACACTGAAGCTTTCTTT. This sequence encodes CASSRDRGQRDTEAFF.

The chain is built from TRBV30 and TRBJ2-3; 7 bases are a match to TRBD2. Germline CDR1 GTSNPN, CDR2 SVGIG (reference sequence). V shed 2 bases and J 7 bases; nucleotides not matched to a gene: 6. CDR3 size: 13 residues. The chain's CDR3 is CAWSSGREYTQYF. CDR3 nucleotide sequence: TGTGCCTGGAGTAGCGGGCGGGAGTATACGCAGTATTTT.

On this clone itself: Other DNA sequences in the same sample also yield this CDR3. V is TRBV29-1 and J is TRBJ2-7, with TRBD1 identical over 12 bases. The V segment lost 5 bases and the J segment 5 bases; nucleotides outside the gene matches: 4. Looked up from germline, CDR1 is SQVTM and CDR2 is ANQGSEA. The CDR3 is made up of 13 amino acids. CDR3 bases: TGCAGCGTTCCGGGACAGGGGGCCGACGAGCAGTACTTC. Translated, it gives CSVPGQGADEQYF.

The chain uses TRBV7-8 and TRBJ2-7; 8 nucleotides agree with TRBD2. From germline, CDR1 is SGHVS and CDR2 FQNEAQ. This CDR3 comprises 14 residues. The junction had 6 bases not matched to a gene; V was cut back by 5 bases and J by 3 bases. CDR3 region: CASSTGLAGYEQYF. The CDR3 DNA follows: TGTGCCAGCAGCACTGGACTAGCCGGCTACGAGCAGTACTTC.

The chain couples TRBV27 to TRBJ2-5, with TRBD1 identical over 8 bases. With 5 bases clipped from V and 3 bases from J, the junction kept 8 bases outside the gene matches. The CDR3 totals 15 residues. Germline V gene sequence: CDR1 MNHEY, CDR2 SMNVEV (reference sequence). CDR3 sequence reads: CASSRGDRLKETQYF. The CDR3 DNA reads as TGTGCCAGCAGTAGGGGGGACAGGTTGAAAGAGACCCAGTACTTC.

The CDR3 reads CATEKAGGPDSDEQFF. The CDR3 DNA is TGTGCCACCGAAAAGGCGGGGGGGCCTGATTCGGATGAGCAGTTCTTC. The V and J genes are TRBV15 and TRBJ2-1, with 9 bases lining up with TRBD2. Trimming took 8 bases from V and 8 from J; bases not matched to a gene: 16. Germline V gives CDR1 LNHNV, CDR2 YYDKDF (reference sequence). The CDR3 runs to 16 residues.